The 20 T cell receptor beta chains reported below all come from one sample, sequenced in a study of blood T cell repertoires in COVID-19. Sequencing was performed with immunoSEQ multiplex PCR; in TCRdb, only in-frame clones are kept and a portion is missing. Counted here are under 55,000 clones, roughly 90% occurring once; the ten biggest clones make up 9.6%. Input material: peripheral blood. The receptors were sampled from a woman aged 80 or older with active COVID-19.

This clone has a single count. The CDR3 DNA follows: TGCAGTGCTAGTGCACCGGGACTCCGGGGCTACACCTTC. The encoded protein is CSASAPGLRGYTF. V is TRBV20-1 and J is TRBJ1-2, with a weak D call TRBD1 (5 bases). The CDR3 is 13 residues long. Trimming stripped 3 bases from V and 8 bases from J, with 16 bases between. The V gene's germline CDR1 is DFQATT and CDR2 SNEGSKA (reference sequence).

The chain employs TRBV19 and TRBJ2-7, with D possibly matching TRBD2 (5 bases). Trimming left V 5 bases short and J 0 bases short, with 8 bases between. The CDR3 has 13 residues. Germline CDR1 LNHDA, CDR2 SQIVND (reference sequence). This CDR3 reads CASSEGRSYEQYF. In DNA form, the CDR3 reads TGTGCCAGTAGTGAGGGCCGCTCCTACGAGCAGTACTTC. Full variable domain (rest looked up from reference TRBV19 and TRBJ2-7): DGGITQSPKYLFRKEGQNVTLSCEQNLNHDAMYWYRQDPGQGLRLIYYSQIVNDFQKGDIAEGYSVSREKKESFPLTVTSAQKNPTAFYLCASSEGRSYEQYFGPGTRLTVT.

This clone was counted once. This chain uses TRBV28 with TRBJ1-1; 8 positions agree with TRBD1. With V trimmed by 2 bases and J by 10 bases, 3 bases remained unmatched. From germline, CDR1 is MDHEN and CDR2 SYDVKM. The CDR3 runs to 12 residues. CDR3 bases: TGTGCCAGCAGTTTAAGGCAGGGGGCAGCTTTCTTT. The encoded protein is CASSLRQGAAFF.

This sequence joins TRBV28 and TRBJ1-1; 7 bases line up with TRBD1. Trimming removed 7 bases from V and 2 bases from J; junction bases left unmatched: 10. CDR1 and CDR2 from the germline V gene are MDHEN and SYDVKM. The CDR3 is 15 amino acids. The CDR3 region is CASKSSGGINTEAFF. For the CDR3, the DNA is TGTGCCAGCAAGTCCTCAGGGGGTATTAACACTGAAGCTTTCTTT. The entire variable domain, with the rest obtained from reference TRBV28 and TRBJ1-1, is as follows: DVKVTQSSRYLVKRTGEKVFLECVQDMDHENMFWYRQDPGLGLRLIYFSYDVKMKEKGDIPEGYSVSREKKERFSLILESASTNQTSMYLCASKSSGGINTEAFFGQGTRLTVV.

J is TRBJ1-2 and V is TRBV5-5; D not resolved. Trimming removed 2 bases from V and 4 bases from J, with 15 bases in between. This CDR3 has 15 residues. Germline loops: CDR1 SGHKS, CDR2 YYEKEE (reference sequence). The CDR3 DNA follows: TGTGCCAGCAGCTTCGGTGGCGGGGAGGGCTATGGCTACACCTTC. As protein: CASSFGGGEGYGYTF.

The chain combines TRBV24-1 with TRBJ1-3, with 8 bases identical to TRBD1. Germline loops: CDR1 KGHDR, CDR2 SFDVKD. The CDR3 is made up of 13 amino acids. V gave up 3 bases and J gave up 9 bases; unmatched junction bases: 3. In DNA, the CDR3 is TGTGCCACCAGTGATCTGACAGGGGCCACCATATATTTT. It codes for CATSDLTGATIYF.

As DNA, the CDR3 is TGTGCCAGCAGCTTCCGCCCGGGACTAGCGGGGGGGCCGCAGTACTTC. Protein product: CASSFRPGLAGGPQYF. The chain combines TRBV7-2 with TRBJ2-5; 16 bases agree with TRBD2. The V and J ends lost 3 bases and 11 bases, in that order; junction bases with no gene match: 9. CDR3 length equals 16 residues. CDR1 is SGHTA and CDR2 is FQGNSA in the germline V gene.

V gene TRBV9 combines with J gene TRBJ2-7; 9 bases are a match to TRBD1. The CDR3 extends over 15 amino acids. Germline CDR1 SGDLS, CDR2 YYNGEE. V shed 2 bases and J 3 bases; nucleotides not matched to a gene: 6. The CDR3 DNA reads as TGTGCCAGCAGCGTGGGTGGACAGGGGTTCTACGAGCAGTACTTC. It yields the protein CASSVGGQGFYEQYF.

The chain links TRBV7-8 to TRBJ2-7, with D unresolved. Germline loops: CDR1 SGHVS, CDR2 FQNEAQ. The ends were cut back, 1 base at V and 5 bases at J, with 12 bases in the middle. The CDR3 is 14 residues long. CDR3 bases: TGTGCCAGCAGCTTAGGGCCCCTGGGCAACGAGCAGTACTTC. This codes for CASSLGPLGNEQYF.

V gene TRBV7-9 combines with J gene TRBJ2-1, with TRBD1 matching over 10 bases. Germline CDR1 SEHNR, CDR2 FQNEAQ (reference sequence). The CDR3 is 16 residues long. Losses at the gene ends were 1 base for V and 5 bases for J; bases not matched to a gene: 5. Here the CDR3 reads CASSLVDRGHDNEQFF. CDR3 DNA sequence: TGTGCCAGCAGCTTAGTCGACAGGGGGCACGACAATGAGCAGTTCTTC. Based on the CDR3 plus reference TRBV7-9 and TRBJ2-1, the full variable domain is DTGVSQNPRHKITKRGQNVTFRCDPISEHNRLYWYRQTLGQGPEFLTYFQNEAQLEKSRLLSDRFSAERPKGSFSTLEIQRTEQGDSAMYLCASSLVDRGHDNEQFFGPGTRLTVL.

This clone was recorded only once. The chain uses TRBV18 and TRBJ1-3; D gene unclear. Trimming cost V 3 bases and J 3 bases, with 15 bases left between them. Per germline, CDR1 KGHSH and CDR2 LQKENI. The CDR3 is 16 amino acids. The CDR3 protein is CASSPRGPTSGNTIYF. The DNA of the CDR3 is TGTGCCAGCTCACCGCGGGGTCCTACGAGTGGAAACACCATATATTTT. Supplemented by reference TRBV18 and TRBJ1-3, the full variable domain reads NAGVMQNPRHLVRRRGQEARLRCSPMKGHSHVYWYRQLPEEGLKFMVYLQKENIIDESGMPKERFSAEFPKEGPSILRIQQVVRGDSAAYFCASSPRGPTSGNTIYFGEGSWLTVV.

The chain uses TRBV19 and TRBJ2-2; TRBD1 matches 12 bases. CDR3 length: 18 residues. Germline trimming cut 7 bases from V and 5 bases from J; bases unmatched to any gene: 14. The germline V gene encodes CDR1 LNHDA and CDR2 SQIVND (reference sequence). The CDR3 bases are TGTGCCAGTACCCACAGATTGCCGGGACAGGGGGCAACCGGGGAGCTGTTTTTT. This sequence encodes CASTHRLPGQGATGELFF.

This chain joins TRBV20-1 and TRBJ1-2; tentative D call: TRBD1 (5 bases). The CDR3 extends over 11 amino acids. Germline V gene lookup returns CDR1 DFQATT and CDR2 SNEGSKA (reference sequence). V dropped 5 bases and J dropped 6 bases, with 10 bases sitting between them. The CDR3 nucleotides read TGCAGTGCTGCCGGGGGGGATGGCTACACCTTC. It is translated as CSAAGGDGYTF.

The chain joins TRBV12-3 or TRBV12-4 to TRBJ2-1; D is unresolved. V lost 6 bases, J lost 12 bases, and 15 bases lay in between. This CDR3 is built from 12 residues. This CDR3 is CASSTTVPGQFF. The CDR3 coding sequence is TGTGCCAGCAGCACCACAGTCCCTGGGCAGTTCTTC.

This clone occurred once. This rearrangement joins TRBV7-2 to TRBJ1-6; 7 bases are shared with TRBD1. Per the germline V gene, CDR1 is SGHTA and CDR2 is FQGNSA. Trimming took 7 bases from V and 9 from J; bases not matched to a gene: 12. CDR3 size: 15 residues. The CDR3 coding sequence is TGTGCCAGCACCGTCGACAGGGCGTACGGTTCACCCCTCCACTTT. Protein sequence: CASTVDRAYGSPLHF.

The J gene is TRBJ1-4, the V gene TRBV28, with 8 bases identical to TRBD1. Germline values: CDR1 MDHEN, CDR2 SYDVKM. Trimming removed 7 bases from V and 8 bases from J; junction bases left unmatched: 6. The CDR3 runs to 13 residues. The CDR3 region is CASTGGLGEKLFF. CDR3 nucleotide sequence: TGTGCCAGCACAGGGGGCCTTGGGGAAAAACTGTTTTTT.

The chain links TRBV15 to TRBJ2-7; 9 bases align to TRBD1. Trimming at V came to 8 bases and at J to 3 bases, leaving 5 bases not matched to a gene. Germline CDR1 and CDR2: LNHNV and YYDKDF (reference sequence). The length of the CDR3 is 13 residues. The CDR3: CATGATGGYEQYF. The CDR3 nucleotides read TGTGCCACCGGGGCGACAGGGGGCTACGAGCAGTACTTC.

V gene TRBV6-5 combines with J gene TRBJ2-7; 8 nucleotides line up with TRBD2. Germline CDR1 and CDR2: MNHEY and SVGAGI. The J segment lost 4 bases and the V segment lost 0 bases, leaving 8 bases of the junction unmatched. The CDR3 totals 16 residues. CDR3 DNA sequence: TGTGCCAGCAGTTACTCGGGTCGGGGGGGCCTATACGAGCAGTACTTC. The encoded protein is CASSYSGRGGLYEQYF.

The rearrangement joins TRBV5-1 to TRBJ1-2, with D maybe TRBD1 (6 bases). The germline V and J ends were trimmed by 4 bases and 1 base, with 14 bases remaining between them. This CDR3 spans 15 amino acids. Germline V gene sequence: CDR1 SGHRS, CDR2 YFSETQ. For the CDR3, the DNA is TGCGCCAGCAGCCCGGGACACCCAAATAACTATGGCTACACCTTC. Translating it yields CASSPGHPNNYGYTF.

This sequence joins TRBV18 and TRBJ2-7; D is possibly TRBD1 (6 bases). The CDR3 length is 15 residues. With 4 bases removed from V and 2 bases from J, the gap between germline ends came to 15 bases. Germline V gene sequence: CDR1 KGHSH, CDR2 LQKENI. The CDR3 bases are TGTGCCAGCTCACAGCTACAGGGATCAACCTACGAGCAGTACTTC. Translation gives CASSQLQGSTYEQYF.